Reported below is one TCR beta chain. Its antigen is unidentified. The data were taken from a study of shared clonotypes between healthy human individuals. About the study: Donors had three CD4 naive, three CD4 memory, two CD8 naive and one CD8 memory plate apiece. Overall study results and limits: Generation probabilities of non-shared clonotypes were lower (relative to those shared by all four donors).

Sequencing was performed with immunoSEQ multiplex PCR; in TCRdb, only in-frame clones are kept and a portion is missing. The table records over 850,000 clones, about 84% of them present only once. CDR3 length: 15 amino acids. The germline V and J ends were trimmed by 3 bases and 3 bases, with 13 bases remaining between them. Germline V lookup: CDR1 SGHNT, CDR2 YENEEA. The specimen was memory CD4+ T cells from PBMCs. Subset of the sample: CD45RA-negative fraction. This TCR was recovered from a man aged 18 to 35 in good health. Some clones in this sample may be carry-over from other donors' samples. The rearrangement uses TRBV11-3 and TRBJ2-3; D unresolved. The CDR3 sequence is CASSLGLGLTDTQYF. DNA for the CDR3: TGTGCCAGCAGCTTGGGATTGGGCCTGACAGATACGCAGTATTTT.